This is a list of T cell receptor beta chains from one sample in a study of T cell repertoires in cytomegalovirus infection. From the reads, TCRdb called clonotypes with MiXCR, one entry per CDR3 protein. There are roughly 180,000 distinct CDR3 sequences in the sample; 17% occur only once, and about 25% lies in the top ten. Sample: CD8+ T cells from PBMCs. These TCRs come from a human donor in good health (CMV status not recorded). Some clones in this sample may be carry-over from other donors' samples. The CDR3 runs from the conserved cysteine through the conserved F or W. Each record gives: CDR3 DNA, CDR3 protein, V gene, clone size, D gene, J gene. D genes are given only for firm matches. The size of a clone is reported for some rows only, either as once, few or many, or as a class for expanded clones.

DNA: TGTGCCAGCAGCCCCTGGGGCGGCAACACTGAAGCTTTCTTT
CDR3: CASSPWGGNTEAFF
V: TRBV7-9
size: few
D: .
J: TRBJ1-1

DNA: TGTGCCAGCAGCTCACAGGGGGGTGGGGACACAGATACGCAGTATTTT
CDR3: CASSSQGGGDTDTQYF
V: TRBV7-3
size: few
D: TRBD1
J: TRBJ2-3

DNA: TGTGCCACCAGGGACAGTCCCCTCGGAGGCTACACCTTC
CDR3: CATRDSPLGGYTF
V: TRBV24-1
size: few
D: .
J: TRBJ1-2

DNA: TGTGCCAGCAGCTTATACGCTCAGGGGGGCGAGCAGTACTTC
CDR3: CASSLYAQGGEQYF
V: TRBV7-8
size: few
D: .
J: TRBJ2-7

DNA: TGCAGTGCTAACGAGGACAGGGGGAGCAATCAGCCCCAGCATTTT
CDR3: CSANEDRGSNQPQHF
V: TRBV20-1
size: once
D: TRBD1
J: TRBJ1-5

DNA: TGTGCCAGCAGCTTGTACCAGGGGGACTACAATGAGCAGTTCTTC
CDR3: CASSLYQGDYNEQFF
V: TRBV5-6
size: .
D: TRBD1
J: TRBJ2-1

DNA: TGTGCCAGCAGCTTATCGGCTGGGGGTCGGGAAAAACTGTTTTTT
CDR3: CASSLSAGGREKLFF
V: TRBV7-6
size: .
D: .
J: TRBJ1-4

DNA: TGTGCCAGCAGCTGGACAGAAGGGAGCGAGCAGTACTTC
CDR3: CASSWTEGSEQYF
V: TRBV5-5
size: .
D: .
J: TRBJ2-7

DNA: TGTGCCAGCAGCTTCGAAGGAACGTTGAACACTGAAGCTTTCTTT
CDR3: CASSFEGTLNTEAFF
V: TRBV7-8
size: .
D: .
J: TRBJ1-1

DNA: TGTGCCAGCAGCGCATTAGGGGACAGGGGCTACGAGCAGTACTTC
CDR3: CASSALGDRGYEQYF
V: TRBV9
size: few
D: TRBD1
J: TRBJ2-7

DNA: TGTGCCTGCAGTGAATACACAGGGTCGTTAACCGGGGAGCTGTTTTTT
CDR3: CACSEYTGSLTGELFF
V: TRBV25-1
size: .
D: .
J: TRBJ2-2

DNA: TGCGCCAGCAGCCAAGATCGGGCCCCGAGGGACACCATATATTTT
CDR3: CASSQDRAPRDTIYF
V: TRBV4-1
size: .
D: .
J: TRBJ1-3

DNA: TGCAGTGCTAGAGATGGGGGACAGGGAGGAGAAAAACTGTTTTTT
CDR3: CSARDGGQGGEKLFF
V: TRBV20-1
size: .
D: TRBD1
J: TRBJ1-4

DNA: TGTGCCAGCTCCCAGGGGAAAGCCTACGAGCAGTACTTC
CDR3: CASSQGKAYEQYF
V: TRBV7-8
size: few
D: .
J: TRBJ2-7

DNA: TGTGCCAGCAGCTTAGCGCCGGGGAACACCGGGGAGCTGTTTTTT
CDR3: CASSLAPGNTGELFF
V: TRBV7-8
size: few
D: .
J: TRBJ2-2

DNA: TGTGCCAGTCAACAGGGGGCAACTAATGAAAAACTGTTTTTT
CDR3: CASQQGATNEKLFF
V: TRBV5-3
size: .
D: TRBD1
J: TRBJ1-4

DNA: TGTGCCAGCAGCTTGTTGAGGACAGGGAATGACGAGCAGTACTTC
CDR3: CASSLLRTGNDEQYF
V: TRBV7-6
size: few
D: TRBD1
J: TRBJ2-7

DNA: TGTGCCAGTAGTATGGAGGACAGGGGGCCCTACGAGCAGTACTTC
CDR3: CASSMEDRGPYEQYF
V: TRBV19
size: few
D: TRBD1
J: TRBJ2-7

DNA: TGTGCCAGCAGTTACGTCAGACTAGCGGGGTTCCAACGCTCCTACGAGCAGTACTTC
CDR3: CASSYVRLAGFQRSYEQYF
V: TRBV6-2/TRBV6-3
size: .
D: TRBD2
J: TRBJ2-7

DNA: TGTGCCAGCAGTGACTCCGGGACTTCATATAATTCACCCCTCCACTTT
CDR3: CASSDSGTSYNSPLHF
V: TRBV2
size: few
D: .
J: TRBJ1-6

DNA: TGTGCCAGCAGCCCTTACACGGCGGGGCAGTACTTC
CDR3: CASSPYTAGQYF
V: TRBV4-2
size: .
D: .
J: TRBJ2-7

DNA: TGTGCCACCCTAGGGGGCGCCGGCAATCAGCCCCAGCATTTT
CDR3: CATLGGAGNQPQHF
V: TRBV19
size: .
D: TRBD1
J: TRBJ1-5

DNA: TGTGCCAGCAGCTTAAAGGGTCCCTACGAGCAGTACTTC
CDR3: CASSLKGPYEQYF
V: TRBV7-2
size: .
D: .
J: TRBJ2-7

DNA: TGTGCCAGCAGTGGTTCCGAGAGCGGGGGTTCTTACAATGAGCAGTTCTTC
CDR3: CASSGSESGGSYNEQFF
V: TRBV27
size: .
D: TRBD2
J: TRBJ2-1

DNA: TGTGCTAGCAGCTTAGGGGCTAGCGGGGGCCCTAGCACAGATACGCAGTATTTT
CDR3: CASSLGASGGPSTDTQYF
V: TRBV7-7
size: .
D: TRBD2
J: TRBJ2-3

DNA: TGTGCCAGCAGTTCCCGGACAGCCTACGAGCAGTACTTC
CDR3: CASSSRTAYEQYF
V: TRBV6-2/TRBV6-3
size: .
D: .
J: TRBJ2-7

DNA: TGTGCCAGCAGCTTAGCGGAGACCTCCTACGAGCAGTACTTC
CDR3: CASSLAETSYEQYF
V: TRBV7-2
size: many
D: .
J: TRBJ2-7

DNA: TGTGCCAGCAGTTACTCAGGGACAGGGACCATCTACGAGCAGTACTTC
CDR3: CASSYSGTGTIYEQYF
V: TRBV6-5
size: few
D: TRBD1
J: TRBJ2-7

DNA: TGTGCCAGCAGCCGGGAGGGGAGCCTGAACACTGAAGCTTTCTTT
CDR3: CASSREGSLNTEAFF
V: TRBV7-3
size: few
D: .
J: TRBJ1-1

DNA: TGTGCCAGCAGCTTAGAGAACCTATACAATGAGCAGTTCTTC
CDR3: CASSLENLYNEQFF
V: TRBV7-6
size: few
D: .
J: TRBJ2-1

DNA: TGTGCCAGCAGCTTGACAGGGGCTCGAGGGGAGCTGTTTTTT
CDR3: CASSLTGARGELFF
V: TRBV7-2
size: .
D: TRBD1
J: TRBJ2-2

DNA: TGTGCCAGCAGCCGGGAACGAGTTGAAAAACCGTTTTTT
CDR3: CASSRERVEKPFF
V: TRBV28
size: .
D: .
J: TRBJ1-4